This note documents a single T cell receptor beta chain sequence. Its antigen is as yet unknown. From germline, CDR1 is MDHEN and CDR2 SYDVKM. The CDR3 is made up of 13 amino acids. V was pared by 3 bases and J by 5 bases, with 8 bases between. The assay was immunoSEQ multiplex PCR, and TCRdb's table has in-frame clones only and misses some. The sample includes some 200,000 clones, 60% to 80% of them seen just once. This record comes from a study of cytotoxic CD8 clonotypes in ibrutinib-treated CLL. Study-wide background: Partial responses numbered roughly 25 and complete responses 2; after a median about 62 months, about 14 stayed remitted and approximately 12 progressed. Across samples, productive templates numbered about 240,000 and productive rearrangements reached 75,000 to 100,000 on average.

Study-wide points: Researchers report that baseline clonality outpaced age-matched healthy donors and tracked circulating CD8+ T-cell counts. With treatment, public clonotypes, which were uncommon, either contracted or remained stable.

The sample was PBMCs, taken after 12 months of ibrutinib treatment. The chain couples TRBV28 to TRBJ1-5; perhaps TRBD1 as D (5 bases). This receptor was identified in a human donor with chronic lymphocytic leukemia. The CDR3 nucleotides are TGTGCCAGCAGTTTCCGGGGGGATCAGCCCCAGCATTTT. Translating gives CASSFRGDQPQHF.